This T cell receptor beta chain is drawn from a study of beta chain features in type 1 diabetes. Study-wide results and limits: Fewer insertions but more deletions were seen at VDJ junctions in type 1 diabetes patients.

One heparinised draw, averaging about 116 mL, was taken per donor. Cell sorting via CD45RO/CCR7/CD25/CD127/CD95/CD27 was performed to obtain CD4+ naive, central memory, regulatory and stem cell-like memory cells. Sequencing targeted expressed TCRB transcripts, as all isolated RNA had been reverse transcribed. Clones were read by immunoSEQ multiplex PCR, and TCRdb kept only the in-frame ones, dropping some. The data show approximately 400,000 clones, with over 12% seen just once and more than 0.015% held by the top ten. A remark on this clone: The antigen is undetermined.

The V segment lost 4 bases and the J segment 5 bases; nucleotides outside the gene matches: 2. CDR1 is SSHAT and CDR2 is FNYEAQ in the germline V gene (reference sequence). The length of the CDR3 is 13 residues. Sequenced: naive CD4+ T cells from blood. The chain has TRBV7-7 and TRBJ2-7; 10 nucleotides match TRBD1. The sequence derives from a woman aged 18-29 years in good health. CDR3 loop: CASSSGQGNEQYF. The CDR3 DNA sequence: TGTGCCAGCAGCTCGGGACAGGGGAACGAGCAGTACTTC. Full variable domain (remainder filled in from reference TRBV7-7 and TRBJ2-7): GAGVSQSPRYKVTKRGQDVTLRCDPISSHATLYWYQQALGQGPEFLTYFNYEAQPDKSGLPSDRFSAERPEGSISTLTIQRTEQRDSAMYRCASSSGQGNEQYFGPGTRLTVT.